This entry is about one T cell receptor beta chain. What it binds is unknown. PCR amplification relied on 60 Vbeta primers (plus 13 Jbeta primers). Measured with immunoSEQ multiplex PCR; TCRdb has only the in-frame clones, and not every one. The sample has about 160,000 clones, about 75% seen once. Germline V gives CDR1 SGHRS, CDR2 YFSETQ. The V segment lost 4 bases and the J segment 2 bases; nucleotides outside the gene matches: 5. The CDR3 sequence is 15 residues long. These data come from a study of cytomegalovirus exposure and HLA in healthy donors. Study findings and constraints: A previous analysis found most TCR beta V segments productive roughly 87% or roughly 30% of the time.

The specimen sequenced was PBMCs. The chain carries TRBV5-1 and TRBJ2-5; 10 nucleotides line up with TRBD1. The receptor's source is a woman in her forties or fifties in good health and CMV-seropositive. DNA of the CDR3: TGCGCCAGCAGCGAACCGGGACAGGGGCAAGAGACCCAGTACTTC. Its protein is CASSEPGQGQETQYF.